The clone carrying this T cell receptor (beta chain) was observed a handful of times. Antigen unknown. This entry belongs to a study of shared clonotypes between healthy human individuals. Study-wide findings and caveats: Larger estimated richness was generally seen in naive subsets than in memory subsets.

The CDR3 consists of 13 residues. CDR1 and CDR2 from the germline V gene are MDHEN and SYDVKM. V was shortened by 5 bases and J by 1 base, with 8 bases between the two germline ends. Replicate PCRs for sorted subsets used around 200 ng DNA; this equaled 25,000 to 30,000 T cell genomes. Source study methods: Filtering differed for immunoSEQ, which gave only junction sequences without quality scores. Sequenced by immunoSEQ multiplex PCR; TCRdb stores in-frame clones only, minus some. The V and J calls and clone size were taken over from that table, and D and trimming were inferred from the DNA. The sample has roughly 2.2 million clones; 92% are singletons.

V and J are TRBV28 and TRBJ1-1; no clear D. The material sequenced was naive CD4+ T cells from PBMCs. The sample's subset: CD45RA+ positively selected. The receptor comes from a man in his late teens or twenties in good health. Some clones in this sample may be carry-over from other donors' samples. This CDR3 is CASSGVGNTEAFF. Written as DNA, the CDR3 is TGTGCCAGCAGTGGGGTAGGGAACACTGAAGCTTTCTTT.